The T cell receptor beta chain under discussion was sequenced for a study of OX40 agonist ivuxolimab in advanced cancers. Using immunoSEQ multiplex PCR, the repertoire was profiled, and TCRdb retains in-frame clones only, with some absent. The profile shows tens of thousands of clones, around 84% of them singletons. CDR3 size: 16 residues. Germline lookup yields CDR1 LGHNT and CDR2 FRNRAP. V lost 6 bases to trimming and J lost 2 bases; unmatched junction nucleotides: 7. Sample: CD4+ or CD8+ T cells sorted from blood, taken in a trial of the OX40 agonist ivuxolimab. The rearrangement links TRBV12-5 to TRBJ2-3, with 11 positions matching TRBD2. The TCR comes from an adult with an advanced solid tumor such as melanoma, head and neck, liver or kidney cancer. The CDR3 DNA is TGTGCTAGTGGCAGTCTAGCGGGGGGCCCCACAGATACGCAGTATTTT. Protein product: CASGSLAGGPTDTQYF.